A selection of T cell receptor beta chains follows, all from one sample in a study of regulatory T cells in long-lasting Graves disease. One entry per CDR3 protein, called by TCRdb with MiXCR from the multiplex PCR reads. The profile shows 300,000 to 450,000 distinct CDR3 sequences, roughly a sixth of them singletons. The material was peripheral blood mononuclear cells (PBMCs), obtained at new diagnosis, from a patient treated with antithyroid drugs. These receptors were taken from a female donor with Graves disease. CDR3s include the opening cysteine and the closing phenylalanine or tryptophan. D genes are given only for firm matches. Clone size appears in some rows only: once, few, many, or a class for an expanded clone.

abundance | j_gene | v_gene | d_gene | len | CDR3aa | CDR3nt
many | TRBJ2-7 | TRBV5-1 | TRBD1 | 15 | CASSLDGQGYDEQYF | TGCGCCAGCAGCTTGGATGGACAGGGTTACGACGAGCAGTACTTC
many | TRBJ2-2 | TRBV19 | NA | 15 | CASRQGRTNTGELFF | TGTGCCAGTAGACAGGGTAGGACGAACACCGGGGAGCTGTTTTTT
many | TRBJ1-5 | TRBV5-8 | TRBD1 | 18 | CASSLAPGQRASNQPQHF | TGTGCCAGCAGCTTGGCCCCGGGACAGAGGGCTAGCAATCAGCCCCAGCATTTT
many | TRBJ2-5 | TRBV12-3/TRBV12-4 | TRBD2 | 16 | CASTRRTGGPQETQYF | TGTGCCAGCACTAGAAGAACGGGAGGGCCCCAAGAGACCCAGTACTTC
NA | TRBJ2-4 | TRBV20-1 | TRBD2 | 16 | CSARGGLAGPKNIQYF | TGCAGTGCTAGAGGCGGACTAGCGGGGCCCAAAAACATTCAGTACTTC
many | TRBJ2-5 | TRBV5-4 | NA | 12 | CASKEGEETQYF | TGTGCCAGCAAAGAGGGGGAAGAGACCCAGTACTTC
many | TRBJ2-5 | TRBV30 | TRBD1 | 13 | CAWERGLGETQYF | TGTGCCTGGGAGAGGGGGCTAGGAGAGACCCAGTACTTC
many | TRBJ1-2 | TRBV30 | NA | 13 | CAWSVMGNYGYTF | TGTGCCTGGAGTGTCATGGGGAACTATGGCTACACCTTC
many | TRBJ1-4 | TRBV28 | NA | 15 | CASSPNQGWDEKLFF | TGTGCCAGCAGTCCCAACCAGGGGTGGGATGAAAAACTGTTTTTT
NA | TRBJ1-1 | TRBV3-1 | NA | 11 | CASRGPSQAFF | TGTGCCAGCAGGGGCCCCTCCCAAGCTTTCTTT
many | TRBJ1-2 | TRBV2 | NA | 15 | CASISFSTVFYGYTF | TGTGCCAGCATCTCTTTCTCGACAGTTTTTTATGGCTACACCTTC